The rows below give T cell receptor beta chains drawn from one sample of a study of memory CD4+ T cells and cytomegalovirus serostatus. TCRdb's copy holds only in-frame clones and misses some; the assay was immunoSEQ multiplex PCR. The sample contains around 60,000 clones, around 83% of which appear only once. Sample: memory CD4+ T cells from blood. The receptors stem from an adult in good health and CMV-seronegative. Both conserved end residues are part of each CDR3.

J: TRBJ2-7
V: TRBV30
CDR3: CAWSRGLSYEQYF

J: TRBJ1-2
V: TRBV4-1
CDR3: CASSPAGRGYTF

J: TRBJ2-3
V: TRBV28
CDR3: CASARGGVRQGQYF

J: TRBJ2-3
V: TRBV29-1
CDR3: CSTITGTGGATDTQYF

J: TRBJ1-2
V: TRBV19
CDR3: CASSIGRGLSYTF

J: TRBJ1-2
V: TRBV29-1
CDR3: CSVEGQGGGYTF

J: TRBJ1-1
V: TRBV5-1
CDR3: CASRQGNAEAFF

J: TRBJ1-5
V: TRBV6-1
CDR3: CASSVGGVSNQPQHF

J: TRBJ1-1
V: TRBV13
CDR3: CASRGAGQNTEAFF

J: TRBJ1-4
V: TRBV15
CDR3: CATSRDLPRGSTNEKLFF

J: TRBJ2-3
V: TRBV2
CDR3: CASSGNDRADTQYF

J: TRBJ1-5
V: TRBV6-1
CDR3: CASSVEEDVEGYSNQPQHF

J: TRBJ1-6
V: TRBV6-5
CDR3: CASSYLGRDSPLHF

J: TRBJ2-1
V: TRBV7-2
CDR3: CASSLAGTLGDEQFF

J: TRBJ2-3
V: TRBV18
CDR3: CASSPVRLSGIITDTQYF

J: TRBJ2-1
V: TRBV19
CDR3: CASSPPGLAGEGEQFF

J: TRBJ1-2
V: TRBV19
CDR3: CASTWTGNYGYTF

J: TRBJ2-3
V: TRBV30
CDR3: CAWSGGRADTQYF

J: TRBJ1-5
V: TRBV6-6
CDR3: CASSNRGGNQPQHF

J: TRBJ2-3
V: TRBV19
CDR3: CASSPTGYTDTQYF

J: TRBJ2-3
V: TRBV7-9
CDR3: CATALGRSDTQYF

J: TRBJ2-5
V: TRBV9
CDR3: CASSTGGTSGRGETQYF

J: TRBJ2-2
V: TRBV14
CDR3: CASSHIFAGTSIDGGELFF

J: TRBJ2-1
V: TRBV18
CDR3: CASFGGSLFF

J: TRBJ2-1
V: TRBV11-3
CDR3: CASSQQGLAGGRYNEQFF

J: TRBJ1-1
V: TRBV6-1
CDR3: CASSEYGGDTEAFF

J: TRBJ2-7
V: TRBV10-2
CDR3: CASMRDRVSEQYF

J: TRBJ1-1
V: TRBV10-3
CDR3: CAINRGTEAFF

J: TRBJ1-5
V: TRBV30
CDR3: CAWSLGSNQPQHF

J: TRBJ1-1
V: TRBV5-4
CDR3: CASSLVGGRPEAFF

J: TRBJ2-1
V: TRBV11-2
CDR3: CASSFMGGAYNEQFF

J: TRBJ2-2
V: TRBV7-6
CDR3: CASSLRPGGTNTGELFF

J: TRBJ2-7
V: TRBV5-1
CDR3: CASSLVGTGIRWYEQYF

J: TRBJ2-7
V: TRBV19
CDR3: CASSFDGLSSYEQYF

J: TRBJ2-7
V: TRBV28
CDR3: CASSLSGGGSYEQYF

J: TRBJ2-5
V: TRBV18
CDR3: CASSKAGAEETQYF

J: TRBJ1-1
V: TRBV19
CDR3: CASSSLDRKAFF

J: TRBJ2-1
V: TRBV5-1
CDR3: CASSQEGLAGINEQFF

J: TRBJ1-2
V: TRBV18
CDR3: CASSPGGDYGYTF

J: TRBJ2-1
V: TRBV7-8
CDR3: CASSLRAGGRESGNEQFF